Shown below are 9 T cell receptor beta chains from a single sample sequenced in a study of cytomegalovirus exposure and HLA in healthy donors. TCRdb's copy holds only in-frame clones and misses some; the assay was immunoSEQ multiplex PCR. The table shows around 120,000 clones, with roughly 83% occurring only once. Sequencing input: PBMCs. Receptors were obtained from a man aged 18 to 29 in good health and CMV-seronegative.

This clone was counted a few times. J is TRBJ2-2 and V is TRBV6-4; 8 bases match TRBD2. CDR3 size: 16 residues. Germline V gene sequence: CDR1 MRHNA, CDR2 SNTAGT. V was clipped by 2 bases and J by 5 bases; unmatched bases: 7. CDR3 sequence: CASSDGGTRTTGELFF. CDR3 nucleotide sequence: TGTGCCAGCAGTGACGGAGGGACTAGAACAACCGGGGAGCTGTTTTTT.

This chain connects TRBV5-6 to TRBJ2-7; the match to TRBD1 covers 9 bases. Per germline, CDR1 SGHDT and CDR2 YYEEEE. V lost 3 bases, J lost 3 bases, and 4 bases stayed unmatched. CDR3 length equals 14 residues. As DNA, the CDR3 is TGTGCCAGCAGCTCCCTGGACAGGGGCTACGAGCAGTACTTC. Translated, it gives CASSSLDRGYEQYF.

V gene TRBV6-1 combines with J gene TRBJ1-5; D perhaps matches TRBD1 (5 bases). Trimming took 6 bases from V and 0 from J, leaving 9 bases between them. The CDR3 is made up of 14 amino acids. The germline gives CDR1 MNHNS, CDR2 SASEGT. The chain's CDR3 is CASRAGTSNQPQHF. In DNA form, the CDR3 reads TGTGCCAGCAGGGCGGGGACTAGCAATCAGCCCCAGCATTTT.

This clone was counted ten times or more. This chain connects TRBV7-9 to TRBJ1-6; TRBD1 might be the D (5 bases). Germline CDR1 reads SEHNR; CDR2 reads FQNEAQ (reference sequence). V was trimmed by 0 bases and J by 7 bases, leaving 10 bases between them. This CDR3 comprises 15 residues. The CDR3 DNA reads TGTGCCAGCAGCTTAGCAGGGGTGAAGAATTCACCCCTCCACTTT. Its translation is CASSLAGVKNSPLHF.

CDR3 protein: CASSEARQGDGYTF. In nucleotides, the CDR3 is TGTGCCAGCAGTGAAGCTCGCCAGGGGGATGGCTACACCTTC. This chain uses TRBV2 with TRBJ1-2; 7 bases are a match to TRBD1. CDR1 and CDR2 (germline): SNHLY, FYNNEI. The CDR3 has 14 residues. The V segment lost 0 bases and the J segment 6 bases; nucleotides outside the gene matches: 4.

The CDR3, as DNA: TGTGCCAGCAGCTTCGATTGGACAGAGAGCACAGATACGCAGTATTTT. It is translated as CASSFDWTESTDTQYF. The chain couples TRBV7-9 to TRBJ2-3, with D perhaps TRBD1 (6 bases). The V gene's germline CDR1 is SEHNR and CDR2 FQNEAQ (reference sequence). V lost 3 bases and J lost 0, with 13 bases in between. The CDR3 runs to 16 residues. The entire variable domain, with the rest obtained from reference TRBV7-9 and TRBJ2-3, is as follows: DTGVSQNPRHKITKRGQNVTFRCDPISEHNRLYWYRQTLGQGPEFLTYFQNEAQLEKSRLLSDRFSAERPKGSFSTLEIQRTEQGDSAMYLCASSFDWTESTDTQYFGPGTRLTVL.

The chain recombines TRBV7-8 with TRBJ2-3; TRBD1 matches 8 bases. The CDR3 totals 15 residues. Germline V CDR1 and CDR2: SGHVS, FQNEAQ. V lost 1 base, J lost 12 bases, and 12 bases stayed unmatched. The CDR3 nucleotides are TGTGCCAGCAGCTTAGGACAGGGGCGCGGGATTAACCAGTATTTT. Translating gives CASSLGQGRGINQYF.

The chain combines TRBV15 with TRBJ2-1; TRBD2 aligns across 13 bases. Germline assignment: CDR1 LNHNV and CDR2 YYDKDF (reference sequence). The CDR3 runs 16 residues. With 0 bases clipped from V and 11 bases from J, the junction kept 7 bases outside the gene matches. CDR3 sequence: CATSRDKRTSGGQQFF. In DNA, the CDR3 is TGTGCCACCAGCAGAGATAAAAGGACTAGCGGGGGTCAGCAGTTCTTC.

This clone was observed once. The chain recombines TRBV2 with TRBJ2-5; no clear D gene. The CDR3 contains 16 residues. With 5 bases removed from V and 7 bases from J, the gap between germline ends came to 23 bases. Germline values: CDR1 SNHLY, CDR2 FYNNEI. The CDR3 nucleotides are TGTGCCAGCAGTCAAGATGTCCAAGTTGGGCCTGGGACCCAGTACTTC. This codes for CASSQDVQVGPGTQYF.